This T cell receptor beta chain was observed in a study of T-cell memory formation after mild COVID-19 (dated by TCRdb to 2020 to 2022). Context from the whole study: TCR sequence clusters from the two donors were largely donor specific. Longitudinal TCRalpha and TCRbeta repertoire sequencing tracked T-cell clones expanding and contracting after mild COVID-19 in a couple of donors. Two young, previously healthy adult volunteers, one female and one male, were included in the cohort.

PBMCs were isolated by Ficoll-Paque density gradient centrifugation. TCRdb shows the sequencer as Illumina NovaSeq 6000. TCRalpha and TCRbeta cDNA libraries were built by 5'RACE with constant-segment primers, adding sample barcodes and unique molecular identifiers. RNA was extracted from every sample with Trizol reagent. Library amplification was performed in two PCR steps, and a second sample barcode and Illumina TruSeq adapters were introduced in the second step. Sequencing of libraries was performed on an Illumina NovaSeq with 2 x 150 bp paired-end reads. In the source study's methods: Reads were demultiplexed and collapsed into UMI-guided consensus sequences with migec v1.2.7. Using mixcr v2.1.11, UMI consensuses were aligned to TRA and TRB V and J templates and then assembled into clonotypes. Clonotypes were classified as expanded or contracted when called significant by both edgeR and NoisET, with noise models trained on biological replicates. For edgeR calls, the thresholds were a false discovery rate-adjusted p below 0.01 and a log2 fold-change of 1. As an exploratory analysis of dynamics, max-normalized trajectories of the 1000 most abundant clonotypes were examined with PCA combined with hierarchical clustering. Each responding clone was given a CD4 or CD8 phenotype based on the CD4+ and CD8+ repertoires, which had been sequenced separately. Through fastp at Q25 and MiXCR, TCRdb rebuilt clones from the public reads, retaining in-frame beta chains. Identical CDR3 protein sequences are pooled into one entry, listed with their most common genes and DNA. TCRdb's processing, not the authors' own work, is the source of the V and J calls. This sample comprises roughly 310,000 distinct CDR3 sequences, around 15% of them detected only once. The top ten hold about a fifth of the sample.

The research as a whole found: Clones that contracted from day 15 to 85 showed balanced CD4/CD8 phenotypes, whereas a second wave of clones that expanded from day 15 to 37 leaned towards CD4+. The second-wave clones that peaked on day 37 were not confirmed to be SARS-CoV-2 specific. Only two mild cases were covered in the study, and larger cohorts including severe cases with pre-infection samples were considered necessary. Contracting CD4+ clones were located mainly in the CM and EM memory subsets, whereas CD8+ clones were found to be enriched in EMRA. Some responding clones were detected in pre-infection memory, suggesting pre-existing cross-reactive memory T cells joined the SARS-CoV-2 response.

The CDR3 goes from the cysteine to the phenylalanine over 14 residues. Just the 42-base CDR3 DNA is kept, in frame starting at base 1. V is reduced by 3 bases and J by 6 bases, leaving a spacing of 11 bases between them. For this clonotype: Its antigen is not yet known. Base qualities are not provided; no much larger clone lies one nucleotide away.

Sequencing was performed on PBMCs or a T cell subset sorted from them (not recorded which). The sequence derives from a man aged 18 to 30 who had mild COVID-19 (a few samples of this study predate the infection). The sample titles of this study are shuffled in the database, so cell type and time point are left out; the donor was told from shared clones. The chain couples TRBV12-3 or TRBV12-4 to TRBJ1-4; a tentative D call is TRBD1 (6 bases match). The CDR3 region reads CASSLRGGYEKLFF. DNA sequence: TGTGCCAGCAGTTTGCGGGGGGGCTATGAAAAACTGTTTTTT.